There are a few counts of the clone carrying this T cell receptor beta chain. This specimen belongs to a study of T cell responses to AZD1222 COVID-19 vaccine. The V segment lost 0 bases and the J segment 7 bases; nucleotides outside the gene matches: 5. The CDR3 covers 14 residues. Per germline, CDR1 SQVTM and CDR2 ANQGSEA. Generated by immunoSEQ multiplex PCR, the TCRdb table keeps only in-frame clones and is missing some. The table lists roughly 120,000 clones, around 90% of them singletons. The source material was peripheral blood, sampled on day 0 of AZD1222 vaccination. The receptor was derived from an adult in good health. The J gene is TRBJ2-2, the V gene TRBV29-1; TRBD2 matches 7 bases. The CDR3 coding sequence is TGCAGCGTTGAAGAGCGACAGCGGGGCGGGGAGCTGTTTTTT. Amino acid sequence: CSVEERQRGGELFF.